This TCR beta chain appears in the sequencing data of a study of T cell responses to AZD1222 COVID-19 vaccine. The V and J ends lost 2 bases and 4 bases respectively, with 11 bases between them. The germline CDR1 and CDR2 sequences are LGHDT and YNNKEL (reference sequence). The CDR3 spans 14 residues. Turning to this clone: Its matching antigen is unknown.

Study-level findings and limits: Spike as a whole was targeted by vaccine-associated CD4 TCRs, dominant at 160-218 and 743-854. A mostly white British donor set with more females was recruited, and clonal diversity was possibly underestimated. Just a handful of people given AZD1222 tested seropositive at baseline. Repertoires in all cases were sampled only once the peak T cell response had passed.

Profiling relied on immunoSEQ multiplex PCR, and the TCRdb table lists in-frame clones only, not all of them. Of some 130,000 clones listed, less than 95% are singletons. This sequence was found in an adult in good health. This chain links TRBV3-1 (or the pseudogene TRBV3-2) with TRBJ1-2; weak D call: TRBD1 (5 bases). The material sequenced was peripheral blood, taken on day 0 of AZD1222 vaccination. The CDR3 DNA sequence: TGTGCCAGCAGCCAATATCTCGGGACCTATGGCTACACCTTC. This sequence encodes CASSQYLGTYGYTF.